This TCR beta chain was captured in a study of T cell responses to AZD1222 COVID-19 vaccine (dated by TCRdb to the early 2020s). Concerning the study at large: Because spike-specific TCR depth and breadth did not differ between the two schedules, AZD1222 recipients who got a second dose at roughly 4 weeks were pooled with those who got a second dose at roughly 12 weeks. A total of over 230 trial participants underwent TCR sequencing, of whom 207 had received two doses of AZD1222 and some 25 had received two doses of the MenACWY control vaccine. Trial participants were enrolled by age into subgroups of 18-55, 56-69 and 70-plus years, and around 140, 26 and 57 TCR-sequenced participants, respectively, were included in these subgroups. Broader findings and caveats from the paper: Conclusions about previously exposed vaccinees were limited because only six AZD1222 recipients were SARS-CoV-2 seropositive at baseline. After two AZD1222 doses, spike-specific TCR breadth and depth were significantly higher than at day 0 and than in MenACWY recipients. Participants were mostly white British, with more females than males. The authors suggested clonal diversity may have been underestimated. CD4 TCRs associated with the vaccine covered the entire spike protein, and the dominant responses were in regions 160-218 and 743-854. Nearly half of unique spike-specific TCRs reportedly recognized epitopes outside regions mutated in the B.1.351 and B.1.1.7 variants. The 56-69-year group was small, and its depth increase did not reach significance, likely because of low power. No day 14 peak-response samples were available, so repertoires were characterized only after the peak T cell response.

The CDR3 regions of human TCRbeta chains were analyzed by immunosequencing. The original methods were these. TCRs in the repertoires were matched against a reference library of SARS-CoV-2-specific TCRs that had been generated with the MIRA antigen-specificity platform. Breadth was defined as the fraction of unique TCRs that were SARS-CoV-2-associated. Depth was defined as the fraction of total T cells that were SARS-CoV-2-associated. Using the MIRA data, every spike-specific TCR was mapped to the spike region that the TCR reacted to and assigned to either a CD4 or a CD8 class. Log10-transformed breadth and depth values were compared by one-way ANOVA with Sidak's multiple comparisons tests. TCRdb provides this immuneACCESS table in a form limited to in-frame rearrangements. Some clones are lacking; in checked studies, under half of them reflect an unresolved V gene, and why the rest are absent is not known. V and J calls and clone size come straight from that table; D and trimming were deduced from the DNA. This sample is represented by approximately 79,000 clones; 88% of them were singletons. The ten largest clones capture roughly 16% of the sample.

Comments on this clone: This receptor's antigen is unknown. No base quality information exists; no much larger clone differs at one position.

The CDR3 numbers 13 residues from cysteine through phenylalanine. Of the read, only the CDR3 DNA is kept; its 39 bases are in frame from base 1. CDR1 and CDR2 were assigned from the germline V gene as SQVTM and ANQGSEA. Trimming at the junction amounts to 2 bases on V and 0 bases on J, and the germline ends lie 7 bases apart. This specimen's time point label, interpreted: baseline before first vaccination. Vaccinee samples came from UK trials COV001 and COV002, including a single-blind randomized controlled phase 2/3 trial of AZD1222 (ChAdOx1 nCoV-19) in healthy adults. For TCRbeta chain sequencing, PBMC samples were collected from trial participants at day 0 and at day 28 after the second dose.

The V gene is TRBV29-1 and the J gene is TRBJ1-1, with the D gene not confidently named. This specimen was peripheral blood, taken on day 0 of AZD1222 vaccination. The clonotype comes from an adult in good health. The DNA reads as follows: TGCAGCGTTGAATCCACAATGAACACTGAAGCTTTCTTT. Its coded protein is CSVESTMNTEAFF.